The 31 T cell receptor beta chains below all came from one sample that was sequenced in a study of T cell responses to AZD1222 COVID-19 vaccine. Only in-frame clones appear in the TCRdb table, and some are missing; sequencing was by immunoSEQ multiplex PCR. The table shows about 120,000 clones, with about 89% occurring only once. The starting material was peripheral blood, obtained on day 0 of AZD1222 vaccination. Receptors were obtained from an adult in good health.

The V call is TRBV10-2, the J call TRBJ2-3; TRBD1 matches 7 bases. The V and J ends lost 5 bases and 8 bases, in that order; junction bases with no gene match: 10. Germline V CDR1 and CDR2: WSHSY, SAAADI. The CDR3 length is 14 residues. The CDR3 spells CASSYLTGDGTQYF. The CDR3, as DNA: TGCGCCAGCAGTTATCTAACAGGGGATGGTACGCAGTATTTT.

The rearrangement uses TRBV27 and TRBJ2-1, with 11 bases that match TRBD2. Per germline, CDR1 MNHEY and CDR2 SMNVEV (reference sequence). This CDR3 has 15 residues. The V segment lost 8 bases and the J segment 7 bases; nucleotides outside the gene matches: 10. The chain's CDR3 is CASAPLAGGWNEQFF. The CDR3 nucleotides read TGTGCCAGCGCCCCTCTAGCGGGAGGTTGGAATGAGCAGTTCTTC.

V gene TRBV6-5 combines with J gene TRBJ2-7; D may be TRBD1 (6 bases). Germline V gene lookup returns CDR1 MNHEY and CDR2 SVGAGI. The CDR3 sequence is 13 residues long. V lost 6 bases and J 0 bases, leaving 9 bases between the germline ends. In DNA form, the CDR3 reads TGTGCCAGCAGGGGGGACAACTCCTACGAGCAGTACTTC. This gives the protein CASRGDNSYEQYF.

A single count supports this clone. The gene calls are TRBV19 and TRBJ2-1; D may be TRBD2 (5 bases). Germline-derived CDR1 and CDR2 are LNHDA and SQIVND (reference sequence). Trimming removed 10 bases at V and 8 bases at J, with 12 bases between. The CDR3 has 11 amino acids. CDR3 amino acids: CATRSGYEQFF. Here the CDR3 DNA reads TGTGCCACCAGGTCGGGATATGAGCAGTTCTTC.

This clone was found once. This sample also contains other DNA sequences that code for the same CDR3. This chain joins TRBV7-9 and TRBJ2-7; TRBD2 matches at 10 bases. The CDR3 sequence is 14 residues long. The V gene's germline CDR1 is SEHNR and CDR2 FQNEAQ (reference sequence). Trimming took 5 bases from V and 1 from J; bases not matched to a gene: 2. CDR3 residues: CASSPSGRSYEQYF. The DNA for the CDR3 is TGTGCCAGCAGCCCTAGCGGGAGATCCTACGAGCAGTACTTC.

This chain's CDR3 is CASRRTGSDTIYF. As DNA, the CDR3 is TGCGCCAGCAGGAGGACAGGGTCGGACACCATATATTTT. The chain has TRBV10-1 and TRBJ1-3; 8 bases are shared with TRBD1. CDR3 length: 13 amino acids. The V gene's germline CDR1 is WNHNN and CDR2 SYGVQD (reference sequence). The V segment lost 6 bases and the J segment 8 bases; nucleotides outside the gene matches: 6.

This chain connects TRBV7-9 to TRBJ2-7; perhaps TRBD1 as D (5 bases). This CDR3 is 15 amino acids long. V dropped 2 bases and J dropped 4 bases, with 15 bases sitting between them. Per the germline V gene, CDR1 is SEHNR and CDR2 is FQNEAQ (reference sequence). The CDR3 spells CASSLIPRATYEQYF. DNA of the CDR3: TGTGCCAGCAGCTTAATCCCCAGGGCGACGTACGAGCAGTACTTC.

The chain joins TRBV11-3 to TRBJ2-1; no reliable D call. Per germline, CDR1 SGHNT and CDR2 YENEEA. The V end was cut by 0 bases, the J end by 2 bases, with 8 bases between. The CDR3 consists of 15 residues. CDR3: CASSLDSQPYNEQFF. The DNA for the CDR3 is TGTGCCAGCAGCTTAGATTCCCAACCCTACAATGAGCAGTTCTTC.

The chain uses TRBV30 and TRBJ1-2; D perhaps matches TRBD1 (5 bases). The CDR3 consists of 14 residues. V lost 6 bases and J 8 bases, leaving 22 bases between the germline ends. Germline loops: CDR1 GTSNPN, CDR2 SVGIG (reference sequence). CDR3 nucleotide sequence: TGTGCCTGTCTTATCGGGGGATTTTCGACCGGCTACACCTTC. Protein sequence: CACLIGGFSTGYTF.

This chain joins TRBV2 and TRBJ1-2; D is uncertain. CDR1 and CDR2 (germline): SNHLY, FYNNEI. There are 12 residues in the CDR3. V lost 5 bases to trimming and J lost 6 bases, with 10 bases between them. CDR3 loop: CASSKDRDGYTF. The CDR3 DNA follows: TGTGCCAGCAGTAAGGACCGCGATGGCTACACCTTC.

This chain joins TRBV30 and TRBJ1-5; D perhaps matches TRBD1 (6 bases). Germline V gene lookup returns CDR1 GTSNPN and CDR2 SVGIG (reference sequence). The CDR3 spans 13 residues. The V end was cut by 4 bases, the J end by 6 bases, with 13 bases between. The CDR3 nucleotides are TGTGCCTGGAACCGAGGGGGAAGTCAGCCCCAGCATTTT. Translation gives CAWNRGGSQPQHF.

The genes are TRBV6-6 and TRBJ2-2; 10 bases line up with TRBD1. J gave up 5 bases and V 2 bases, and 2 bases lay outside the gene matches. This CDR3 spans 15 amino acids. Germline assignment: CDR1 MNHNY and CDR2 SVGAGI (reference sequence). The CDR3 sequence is CASSYPGQGTGELFF. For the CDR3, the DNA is TGTGCCAGCAGTTACCCGGGACAGGGGACCGGGGAGCTGTTTTTT.

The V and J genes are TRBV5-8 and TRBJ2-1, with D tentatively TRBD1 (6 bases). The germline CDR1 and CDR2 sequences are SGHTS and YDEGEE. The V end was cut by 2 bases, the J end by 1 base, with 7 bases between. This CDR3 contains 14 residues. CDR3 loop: CASSFQGSYNEQFF. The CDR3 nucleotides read TGTGCCAGCAGCTTTCAGGGGTCCTACAATGAGCAGTTCTTC.

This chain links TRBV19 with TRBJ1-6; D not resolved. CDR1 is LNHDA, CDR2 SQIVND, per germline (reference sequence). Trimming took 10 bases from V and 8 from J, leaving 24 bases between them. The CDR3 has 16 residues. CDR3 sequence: CATCAGYGKLDSPLHF. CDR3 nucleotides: TGTGCCACCTGCGCGGGGTATGGGAAGTTGGATTCACCCCTCCACTTT.

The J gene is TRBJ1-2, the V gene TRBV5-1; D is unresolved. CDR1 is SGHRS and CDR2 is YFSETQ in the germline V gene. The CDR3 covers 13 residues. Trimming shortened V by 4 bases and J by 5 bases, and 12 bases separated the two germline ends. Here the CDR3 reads CASSPEEGYGYTF. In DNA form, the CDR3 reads TGCGCCAGCAGCCCCGAAGAGGGTTATGGCTACACCTTC.

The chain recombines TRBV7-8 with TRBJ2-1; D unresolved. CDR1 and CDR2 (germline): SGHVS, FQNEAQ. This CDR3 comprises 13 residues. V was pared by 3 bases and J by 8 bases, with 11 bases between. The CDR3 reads CASSLKQSDEQFF. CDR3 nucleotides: TGTGCCAGCAGCTTGAAACAGTCGGATGAGCAGTTCTTC.

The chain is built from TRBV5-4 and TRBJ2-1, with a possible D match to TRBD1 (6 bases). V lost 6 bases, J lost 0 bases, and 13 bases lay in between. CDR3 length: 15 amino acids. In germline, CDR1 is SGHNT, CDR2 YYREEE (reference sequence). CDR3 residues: CASINLGGSYNEQFF. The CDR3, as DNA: TGTGCCAGCATTAACTTAGGGGGCTCCTACAATGAGCAGTTCTTC. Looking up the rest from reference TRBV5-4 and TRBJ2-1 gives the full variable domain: ETGVTQSPTHLIKTRGQQVTLRCSSQSGHNTVSWYQQALGQGPQFIFQYYREEENGRGNFPPRFSGLQFPNYSSELNVNALELDDSALYLCASINLGGSYNEQFFGPGTRLTVL.

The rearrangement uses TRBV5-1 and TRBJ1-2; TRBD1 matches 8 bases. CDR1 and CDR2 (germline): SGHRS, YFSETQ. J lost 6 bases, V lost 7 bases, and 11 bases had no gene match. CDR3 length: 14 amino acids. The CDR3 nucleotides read TGCGCCAGCTACCAACCCGGCAGGGGGCATGGCTACACCTTC. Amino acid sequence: CASYQPGRGHGYTF.

Here the CDR3 reads CAWSVLGSNQPQHF. The CDR3 coding sequence is TGTGCCTGGAGTGTATTAGGGAGCAATCAGCCCCAGCATTTT. The chain combines TRBV30 with TRBJ1-5; D gene unclear. V was trimmed by 0 bases and J by 1 base, leaving 7 bases between them. CDR3 length: 14 residues. CDR1 is GTSNPN and CDR2 is SVGIG in the germline V gene (reference sequence).

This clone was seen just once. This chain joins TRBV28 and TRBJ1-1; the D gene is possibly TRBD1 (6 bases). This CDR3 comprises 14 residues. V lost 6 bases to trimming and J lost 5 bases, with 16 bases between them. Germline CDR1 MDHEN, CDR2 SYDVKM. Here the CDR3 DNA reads TGTGCCAGCAGAACCGGGACACGGGGGACTGAAGCTTTCTTT. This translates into CASRTGTRGTEAFF.

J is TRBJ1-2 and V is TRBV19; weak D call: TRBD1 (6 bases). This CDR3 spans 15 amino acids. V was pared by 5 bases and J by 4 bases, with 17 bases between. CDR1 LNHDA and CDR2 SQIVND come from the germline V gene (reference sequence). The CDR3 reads CASSPLGGYGYGYTF. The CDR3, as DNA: TGTGCCAGTAGTCCCCTGGGGGGCTACGGCTATGGCTACACCTTC.

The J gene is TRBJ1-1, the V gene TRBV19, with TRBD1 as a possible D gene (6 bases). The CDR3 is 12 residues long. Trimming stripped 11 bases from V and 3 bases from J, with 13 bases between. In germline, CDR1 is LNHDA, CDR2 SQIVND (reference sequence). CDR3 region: CASRGSDTEAFF. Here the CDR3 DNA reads TGTGCCTCCAGGGGATCTGACACTGAAGCTTTCTTT.

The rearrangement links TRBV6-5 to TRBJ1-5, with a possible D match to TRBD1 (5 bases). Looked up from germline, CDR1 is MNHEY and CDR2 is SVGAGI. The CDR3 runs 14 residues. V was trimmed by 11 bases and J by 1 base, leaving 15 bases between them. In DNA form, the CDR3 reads TGTGCCGCAGCGGAGGGGATAAGCAATCAGCCCCAGCATTTT. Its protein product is CAAAEGISNQPQHF.

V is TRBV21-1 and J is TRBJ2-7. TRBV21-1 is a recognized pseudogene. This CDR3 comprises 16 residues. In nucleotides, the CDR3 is TGTGCCAGCAGCAAAGAGGCCGGGACCAGAGATTACGAGCAGTACTTC. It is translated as CASSKEAGTRDYEQYF.

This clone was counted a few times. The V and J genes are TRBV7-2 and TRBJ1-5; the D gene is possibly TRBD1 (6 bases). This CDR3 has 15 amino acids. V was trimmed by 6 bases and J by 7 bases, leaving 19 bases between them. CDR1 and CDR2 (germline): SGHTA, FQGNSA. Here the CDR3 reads CASRYTMGAEQPQHF. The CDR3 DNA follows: TGTGCCAGCAGATACACCATGGGGGCGGAACAGCCCCAGCATTTT.

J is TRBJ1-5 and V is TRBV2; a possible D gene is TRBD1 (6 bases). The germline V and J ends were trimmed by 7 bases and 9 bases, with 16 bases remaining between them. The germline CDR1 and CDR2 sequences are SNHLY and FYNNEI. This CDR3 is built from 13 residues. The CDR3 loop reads CASTRGRGGPQHF. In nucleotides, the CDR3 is TGTGCCAGCACCAGGGGAAGAGGCGGGCCCCAGCATTTT. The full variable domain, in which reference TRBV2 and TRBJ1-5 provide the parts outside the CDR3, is EPEVTQTPSHQVTQMGQEVILRCVPISNHLYFYWYRQILGQKVEFLVSFYNNEISEKSEIFDDQFSVERPDGSNFTLKIRSTKLEDSAMYFCASTRGRGGPQHFGDGTRLSIL.

The CDR3 is CASSTSAGHRSYTF. CDR3 nucleotide sequence: TGTGCCAGTAGTACCTCCGCGGGACACCGAAGCTACACCTTC. The chain links TRBV19 to TRBJ1-2, with D possibly matching TRBD1 (6 bases). The V gene's germline CDR1 is LNHDA and CDR2 SQIVND (reference sequence). This CDR3 contains 14 residues. Trimming pared 4 bases from V and 9 bases from J, leaving 18 bases between. Using reference TRBV19 and TRBJ1-2 for the parts outside the CDR3, the full variable domain is DGGITQSPKYLFRKEGQNVTLSCEQNLNHDAMYWYRQDPGQGLRLIYYSQIVNDFQKGDIAEGYSVSREKKESFPLTVTSAQKNPTAFYLCASSTSAGHRSYTFGSGTRLTVV.

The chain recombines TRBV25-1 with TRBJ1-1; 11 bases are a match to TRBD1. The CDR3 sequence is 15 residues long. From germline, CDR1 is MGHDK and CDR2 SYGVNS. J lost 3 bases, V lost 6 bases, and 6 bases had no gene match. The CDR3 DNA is TGTGCCAGCAGAGGACAGGGGGCAAAGGACACTGAAGCTTTCTTT. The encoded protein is CASRGQGAKDTEAFF.

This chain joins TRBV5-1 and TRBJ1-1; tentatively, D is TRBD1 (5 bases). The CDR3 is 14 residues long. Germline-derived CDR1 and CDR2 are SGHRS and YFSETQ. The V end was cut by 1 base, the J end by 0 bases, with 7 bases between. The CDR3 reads CASSLSGLNTEAFF. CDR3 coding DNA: TGCGCCAGCAGCTTGTCGGGGCTGAACACTGAAGCTTTCTTT. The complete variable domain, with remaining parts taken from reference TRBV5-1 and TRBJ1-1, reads KAGVTQTPRYLIKTRGQQVTLSCSPISGHRSVSWYQQTPGQGLQFLFEYFSETQRNKGNFPGRFSGRQFSNSRSEMNVSTLELGDSALYLCASSLSGLNTEAFFGQGTRLTVV.

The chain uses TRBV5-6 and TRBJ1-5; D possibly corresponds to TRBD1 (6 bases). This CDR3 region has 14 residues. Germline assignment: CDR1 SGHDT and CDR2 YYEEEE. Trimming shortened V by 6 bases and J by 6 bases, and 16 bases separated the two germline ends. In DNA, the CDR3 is TGTGCCAGCAACTTACAGGGACCGGGTCAGCCCCAGCATTTT. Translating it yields CASNLQGPGQPQHF.

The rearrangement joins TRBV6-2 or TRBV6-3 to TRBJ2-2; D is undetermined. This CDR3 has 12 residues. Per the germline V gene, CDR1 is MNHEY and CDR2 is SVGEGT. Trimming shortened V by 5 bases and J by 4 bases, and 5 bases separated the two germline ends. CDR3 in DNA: TGTGCCAGCAGTCAGTTCACCGGGGAGCTGTTTTTT. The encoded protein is CASSQFTGELFF.